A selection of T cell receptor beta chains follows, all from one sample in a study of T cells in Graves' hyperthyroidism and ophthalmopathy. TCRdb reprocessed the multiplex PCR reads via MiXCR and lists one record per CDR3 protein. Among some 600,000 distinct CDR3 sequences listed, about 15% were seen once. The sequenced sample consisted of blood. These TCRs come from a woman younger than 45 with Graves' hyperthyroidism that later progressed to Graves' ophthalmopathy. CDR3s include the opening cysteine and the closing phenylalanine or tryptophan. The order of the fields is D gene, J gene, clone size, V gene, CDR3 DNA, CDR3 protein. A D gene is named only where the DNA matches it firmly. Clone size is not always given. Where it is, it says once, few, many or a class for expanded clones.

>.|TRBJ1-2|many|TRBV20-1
TGCAGTGCTAGAGCACCGGTGGCTTACGAAACCCTCGGCTACACCTTC
CSARAPVAYETLGYTF
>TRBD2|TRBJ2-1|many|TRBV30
TGTGCCTGGAGGAGGACTAGCGGGCGTTACAATGAGCAGTTCTTC
CAWRRTSGRYNEQFF
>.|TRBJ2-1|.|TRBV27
TGTGCCAGCAGTTTAGATCTGGCCCGCGCGTTCCTGTTCTTC
CASSLDLARAFLFF
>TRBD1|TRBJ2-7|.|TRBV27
TGTGCCAGCAGTCCGGACTTGGACAGGGCCTACGAGCAGTACTTC
CASSPDLDRAYEQYF
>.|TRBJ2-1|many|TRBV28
TGTGCCAGCAGTTTGCCGTCCGGGTCCTACAATGAGCAGTTCTTC
CASSLPSGSYNEQFF
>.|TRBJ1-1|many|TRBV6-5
TGTGCCAGCAGTTACTCTCGGAGGAACACTGAAGCTTTCTTT
CASSYSRRNTEAFF
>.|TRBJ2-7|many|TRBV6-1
TGTGCCAGCAGTGAAGAGGCAGGGGGGGCCTACGAGCAGTACTTC
CASSEEAGGAYEQYF
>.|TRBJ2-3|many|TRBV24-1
TGTGCCACCAATAGCGGAATCACAGATACGCAGTATTTT
CATNSGITDTQYF
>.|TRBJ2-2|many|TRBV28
TGTGCCAGCACCTGGGGGGAGAGGTACACCGGGGAGCTGTTTTTT
CASTWGERYTGELFF
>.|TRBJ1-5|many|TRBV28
TGTGCCCACACTGGAGGGGGCAATCAGCCCCAGCATTTT
CAHTGGGNQPQHF
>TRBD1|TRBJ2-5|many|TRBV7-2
TGTGCCAGCAGCTCGGACAGGGGGCGGGAGACCCAGTACTTC
CASSSDRGRETQYF
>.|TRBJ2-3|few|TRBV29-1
TGCAGCGTTAATACAGATACGCAGTATTTT
CSVNTDTQYF
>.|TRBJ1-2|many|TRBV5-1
TGCGCCAGCAGCTTGGGCGCAGTCAGCTATGGCTACACCTTC
CASSLGAVSYGYTF
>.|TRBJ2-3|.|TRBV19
TGTGCCAGTAGTATTTTCGGGACTAGCACAGATACGCAGTATTTT
CASSIFGTSTDTQYF
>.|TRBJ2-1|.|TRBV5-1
TGCGCCAGCAGCTTGGCAAGGGGCAGGGTGGACAATGAGCAGTTCTTC
CASSLARGRVDNEQFF
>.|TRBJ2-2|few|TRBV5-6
TGTGCCAGCAGCCAGACCGGGACAACGGCGGACACCGGGGAGCTGTTTTTT
CASSQTGTTADTGELFF
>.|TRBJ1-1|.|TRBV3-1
TGTGCCAGCATCCAAGGGGGGGACACTGAAGCTTTCTTT
CASIQGGDTEAFF
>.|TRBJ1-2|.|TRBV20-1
TGCAGTGCTAGAGTAGTTGAGGATGGCTACACCTTC
CSARVVEDGYTF
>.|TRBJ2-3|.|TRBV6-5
TGTGCCAGCAGTTACAGGGCTGCCCTTAACTCAGATACGCAGTATTTT
CASSYRAALNSDTQYF
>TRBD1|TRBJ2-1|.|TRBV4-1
TGCGCCAGCAGCCAGTACGGACAGGTTCTCAATGGGAATGAGCAGTTCTTC
CASSQYGQVLNGNEQFF
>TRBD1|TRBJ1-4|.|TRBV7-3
TGTGCCACCAGCGGAAATCAGACAGGGAATGAAAAACTGTTTTTT
CATSGNQTGNEKLFF
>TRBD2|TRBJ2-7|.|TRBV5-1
TGCGCCAGCAGCATACGACTAGCGGGAGACGAGCAGTACTTC
CASSIRLAGDEQYF
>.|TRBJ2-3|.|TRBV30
TGTGCGGTCTCCGGACCAGATACGCAGTATTTT
CAVSGPDTQYF
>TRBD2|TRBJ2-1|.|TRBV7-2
TGTGCCAGCAGCTTGACTAGCGGGAGTTGGGATGAGCAGTTCTTC
CASSLTSGSWDEQFF
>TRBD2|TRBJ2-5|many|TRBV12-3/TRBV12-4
TGTGCCAGCAGTTTATTAGCGGGAGGGGGGGAGACCCAGTACTTC
CASSLLAGGGETQYF
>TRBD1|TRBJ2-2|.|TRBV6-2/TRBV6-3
TGTGCCATCCGGGACAGGTTGAACACCGGGGAGCTGTTTTTT
CAIRDRLNTGELFF
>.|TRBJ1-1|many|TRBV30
TGTGCCTGGATCACCAAGCCAACACAGGGCCGGGAAGCTTTCTTT
CAWITKPTQGREAFF
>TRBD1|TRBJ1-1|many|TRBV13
TGTGCCAGCAGCTTGGTCGACAGGGACAACACTGAAGCTTTCTTT
CASSLVDRDNTEAFF
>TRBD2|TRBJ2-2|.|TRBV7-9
TGTGCCAGCAGATACCAACTAGCGGGAGTGAACACCGGGGAGCTGTTTTTT
CASRYQLAGVNTGELFF
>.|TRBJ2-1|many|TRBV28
TGTGCCAGCAGTTTATCGGGGGGCAAGTTCGATGAGCAGTTCTTC
CASSLSGGKFDEQFF
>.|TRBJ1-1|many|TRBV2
TGTGCCAGCAGTGAAGCGGACGGCACTGAAGCTTTCTTT
CASSEADGTEAFF
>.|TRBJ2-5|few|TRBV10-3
TGTGCCATCAGTGAGTCGACTGGAGTCCAGGAGACCCAGTACTTC
CAISESTGVQETQYF
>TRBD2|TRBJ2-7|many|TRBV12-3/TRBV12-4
TGTGCCAGCAGTCAAACGGGGGGGCGGGCCTACGAGCAGTACTTC
CASSQTGGRAYEQYF
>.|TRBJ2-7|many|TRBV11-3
TGTGCCAGCAGCTCGAAGGACACGTACGAGCAGTACTTC
CASSSKDTYEQYF
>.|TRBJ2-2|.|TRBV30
TGTGCCTGGACCTCCACCGGGGAGCTGTTTTTT
CAWTSTGELFF
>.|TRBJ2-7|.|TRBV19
TGTGCCAGTAGTATGGAGAGGGGCAGCAGCTACGAGCAGTACTTC
CASSMERGSSYEQYF
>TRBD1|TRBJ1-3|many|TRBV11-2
TGTGCCAGCCATTCGCCTATTGGACAGGAAACCTACTCTGGAAACACCATATATTTT
CASHSPIGQETYSGNTIYF
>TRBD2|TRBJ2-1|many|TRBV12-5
TGTGCTAGTGGTTTGGCAATTAGCGGGACTCGGTTAAATGAGCAGTTCTTC
CASGLAISGTRLNEQFF
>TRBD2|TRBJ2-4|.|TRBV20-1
TGCAGTGCTCCGGGACTAGTCGCTAACATTCAGTACTTC
CSAPGLVANIQYF
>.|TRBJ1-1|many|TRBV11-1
TGTGCCAGCAGGACGGACAGGAACACTGAAGCTTTCTTT
CASRTDRNTEAFF
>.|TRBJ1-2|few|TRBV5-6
TGTGCCAGCAGCTTGAGTCAGGACTATGGCTACACCTTC
CASSLSQDYGYTF
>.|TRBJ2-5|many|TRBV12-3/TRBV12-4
TGTGCCAGCAGTATACACGATCAGGGAGAGACCCAGTACTTC
CASSIHDQGETQYF
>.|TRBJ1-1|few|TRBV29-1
TGCAGCGTCCCCCCCCGGGTCACGAACACTGAAGCTTTCTTT
CSVPPRVTNTEAFF
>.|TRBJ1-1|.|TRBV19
TGTGCCAGTATCGAGGACCTGAACACTGAAGCTTTCTTT
CASIEDLNTEAFF
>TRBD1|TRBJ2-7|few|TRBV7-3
TGTGCCAGCAGCGTATTAGACAGGGTCGACGAGCAGTACTTC
CASSVLDRVDEQYF
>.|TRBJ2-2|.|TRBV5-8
TGTGCCAGCAGCTTGGCCCGATTAGGGGAGGATAGCACCGGGGAGCTGTTTTTT
CASSLARLGEDSTGELFF
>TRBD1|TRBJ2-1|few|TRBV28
TGTGCCAGCAGTTTAAGGGACAGGGATGCTGAGCAGTTCTTC
CASSLRDRDAEQFF
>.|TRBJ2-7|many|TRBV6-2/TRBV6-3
TGTGCCAGCAGCATCGGACCGAGGTGGCCCTACGAGCAGTACTTC
CASSIGPRWPYEQYF
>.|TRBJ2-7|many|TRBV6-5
TGTGCCAGCAGTTACTCGGACGGAGCCTACGAGCAGTACTTC
CASSYSDGAYEQYF
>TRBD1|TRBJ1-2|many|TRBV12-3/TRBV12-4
TGTGCCAGCAGCCCCTTGGGACAGGGGGCGCTGGGCTACACCTTC
CASSPLGQGALGYTF
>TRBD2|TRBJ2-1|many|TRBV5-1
TGCGCCAGTAAGCGGGCTAGCGGGATCGATGAGCAGTTCTTC
CASKRASGIDEQFF
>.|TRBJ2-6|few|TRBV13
TGTGCCAGCAGCTTTATGATTGGCTCTGGGGCCAACGTCCTGACTTTC
CASSFMIGSGANVLTF
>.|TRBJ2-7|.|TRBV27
TGTGCCAGCAGTTGGGACACCCGAACCTACGAGCAGTACTTC
CASSWDTRTYEQYF